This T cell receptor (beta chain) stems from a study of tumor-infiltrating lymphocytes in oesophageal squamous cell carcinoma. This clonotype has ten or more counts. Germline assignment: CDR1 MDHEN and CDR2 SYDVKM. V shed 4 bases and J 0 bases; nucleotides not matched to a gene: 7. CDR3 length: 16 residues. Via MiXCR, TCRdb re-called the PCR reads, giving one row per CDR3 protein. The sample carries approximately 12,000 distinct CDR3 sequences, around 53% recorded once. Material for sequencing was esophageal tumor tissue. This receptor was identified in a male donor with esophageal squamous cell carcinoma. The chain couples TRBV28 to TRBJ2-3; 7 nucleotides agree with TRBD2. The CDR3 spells CASSWTRGSSTDTQYF. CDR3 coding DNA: TGTGCCAGCAGTTGGACTAGGGGCTCTAGCACAGATACGCAGTATTTT. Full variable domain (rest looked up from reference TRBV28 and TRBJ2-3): DVKVTQSSRYLVKRTGEKVFLECVQDMDHENMFWYRQDPGLGLRLIYFSYDVKMKEKGDIPEGYSVSREKKERFSLILESASTNQTSMYLCASSWTRGSSTDTQYFGPGTRLTVL.